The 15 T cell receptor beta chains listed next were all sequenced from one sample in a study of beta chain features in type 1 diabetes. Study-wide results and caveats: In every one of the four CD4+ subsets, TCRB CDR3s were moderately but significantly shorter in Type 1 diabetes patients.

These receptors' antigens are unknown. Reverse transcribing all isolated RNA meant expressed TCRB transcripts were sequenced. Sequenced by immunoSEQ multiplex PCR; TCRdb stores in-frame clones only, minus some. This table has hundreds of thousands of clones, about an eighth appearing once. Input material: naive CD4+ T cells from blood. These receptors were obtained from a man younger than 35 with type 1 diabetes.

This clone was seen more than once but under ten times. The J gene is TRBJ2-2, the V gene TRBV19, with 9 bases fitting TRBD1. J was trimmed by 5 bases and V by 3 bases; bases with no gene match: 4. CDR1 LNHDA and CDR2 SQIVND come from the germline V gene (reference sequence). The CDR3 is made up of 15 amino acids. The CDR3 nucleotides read TGTGCCAGTAGTATCCGGACAGGGGATACCGGGGAGCTGTTTTTT. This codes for CASSIRTGDTGELFF.

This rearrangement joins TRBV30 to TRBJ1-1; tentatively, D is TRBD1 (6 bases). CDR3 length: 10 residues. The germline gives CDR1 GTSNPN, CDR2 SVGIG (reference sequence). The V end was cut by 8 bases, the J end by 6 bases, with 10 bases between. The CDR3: CAGGGAEAFF. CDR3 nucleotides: TGTGCCGGAGGGGGAGCTGAAGCTTTCTTT.

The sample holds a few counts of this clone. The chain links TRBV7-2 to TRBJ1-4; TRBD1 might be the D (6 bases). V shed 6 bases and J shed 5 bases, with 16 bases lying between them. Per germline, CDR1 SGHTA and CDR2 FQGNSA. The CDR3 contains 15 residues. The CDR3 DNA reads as TGTGCCAGCAGTCGACAAGGGCAGGGGAATGAAAAACTGTTTTTT. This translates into CASSRQGQGNEKLFF.

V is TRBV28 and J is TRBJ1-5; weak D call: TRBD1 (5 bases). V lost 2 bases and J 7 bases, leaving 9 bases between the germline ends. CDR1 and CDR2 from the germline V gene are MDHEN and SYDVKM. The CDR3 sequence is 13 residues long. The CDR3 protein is CASSLVGEQPQHF. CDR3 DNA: TGTGCCAGCAGTTTAGTAGGGGAACAGCCCCAGCATTTT.

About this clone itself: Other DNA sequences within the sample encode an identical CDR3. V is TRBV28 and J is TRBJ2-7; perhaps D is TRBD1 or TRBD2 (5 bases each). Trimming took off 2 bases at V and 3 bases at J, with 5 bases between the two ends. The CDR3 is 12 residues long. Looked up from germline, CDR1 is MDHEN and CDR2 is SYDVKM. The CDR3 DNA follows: TGTGCCAGCAGTTTAGGGGGCTACGAGCAGTACTTC. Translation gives CASSLGGYEQYF.

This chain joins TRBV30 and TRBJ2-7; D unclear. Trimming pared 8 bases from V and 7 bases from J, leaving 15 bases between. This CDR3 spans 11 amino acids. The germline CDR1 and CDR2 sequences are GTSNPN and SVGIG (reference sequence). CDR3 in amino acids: CAGLVQREQYF. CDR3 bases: TGTGCCGGCTTGGTCCAACGGGAGCAGTACTTC.

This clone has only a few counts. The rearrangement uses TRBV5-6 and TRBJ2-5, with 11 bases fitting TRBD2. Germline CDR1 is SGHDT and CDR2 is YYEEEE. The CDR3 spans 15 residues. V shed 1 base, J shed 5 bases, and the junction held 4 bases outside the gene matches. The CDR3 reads CASSLRLAGPETQYF. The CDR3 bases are TGTGCCAGCAGCTTGCGACTAGCGGGACCCGAGACCCAGTACTTC. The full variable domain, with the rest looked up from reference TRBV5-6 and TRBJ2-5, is DAGVTQSPTHLIKTRGQQVTLRCSPKSGHDTVSWYQQALGQGPQFIFQYYEEEERQRGNFPDRFSGHQFPNYSSELNVNALLLGDSALYLCASSLRLAGPETQYFGPGTRLLVL.

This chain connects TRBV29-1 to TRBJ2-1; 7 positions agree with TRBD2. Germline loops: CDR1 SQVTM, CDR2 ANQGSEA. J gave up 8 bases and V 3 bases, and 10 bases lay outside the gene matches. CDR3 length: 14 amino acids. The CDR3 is CSVDLAGPVDEQFF. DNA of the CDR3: TGCAGCGTTGACTTAGCGGGCCCAGTGGATGAGCAGTTCTTC.

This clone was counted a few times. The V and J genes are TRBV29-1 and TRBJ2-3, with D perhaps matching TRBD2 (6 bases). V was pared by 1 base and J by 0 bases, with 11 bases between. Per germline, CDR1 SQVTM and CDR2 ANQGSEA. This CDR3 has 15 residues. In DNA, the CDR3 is TGCAGCGTTGAAGGGGCAGGGACTAGCACAGATACGCAGTATTTT. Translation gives CSVEGAGTSTDTQYF.

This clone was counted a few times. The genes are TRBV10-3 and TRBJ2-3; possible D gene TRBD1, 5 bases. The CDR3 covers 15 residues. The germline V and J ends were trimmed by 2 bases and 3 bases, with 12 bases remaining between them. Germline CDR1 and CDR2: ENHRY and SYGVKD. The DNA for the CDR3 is TGTGCCATCAGTGAGCGCAGGGATGGGACAGATACGCAGTATTTT. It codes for CAISERRDGTDTQYF.

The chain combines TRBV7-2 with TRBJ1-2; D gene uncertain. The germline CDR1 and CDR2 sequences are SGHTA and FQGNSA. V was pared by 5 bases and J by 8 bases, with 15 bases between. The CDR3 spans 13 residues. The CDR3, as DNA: TGTGCCAGCAGCCAGGTGGTCCGCGGAGGCTACACCTTC. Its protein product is CASSQVVRGGYTF.

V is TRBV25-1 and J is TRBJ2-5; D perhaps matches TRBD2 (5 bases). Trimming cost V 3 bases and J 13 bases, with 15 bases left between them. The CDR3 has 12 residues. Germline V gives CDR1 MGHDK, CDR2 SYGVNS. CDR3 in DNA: TGTGCCAGCAGTGACCCCGGGGTAGGTCCGTACTTC. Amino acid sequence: CASSDPGVGPYF.

The CDR3 region has the DNA TGCGCCAGCAGCCTCGGACAGAGATCCTACGAGCAGTACTTC. It is translated as CASSLGQRSYEQYF. The chain couples TRBV5-1 to TRBJ2-7, with TRBD1 as a possible D gene (6 bases). Germline CDR1 reads SGHRS; CDR2 reads YFSETQ. Trimming pared 4 bases from V and 1 base from J, leaving 12 bases between. The CDR3 has 14 residues.

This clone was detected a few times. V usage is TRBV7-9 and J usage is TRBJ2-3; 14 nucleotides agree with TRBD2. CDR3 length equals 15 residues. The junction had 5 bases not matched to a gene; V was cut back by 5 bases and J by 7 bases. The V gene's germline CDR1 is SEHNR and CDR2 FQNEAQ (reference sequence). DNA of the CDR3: TGTGCCAGCAGCCCGCGGACTAGCGGGGGGTATACGCAGTATTTT. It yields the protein CASSPRTSGGYTQYF.

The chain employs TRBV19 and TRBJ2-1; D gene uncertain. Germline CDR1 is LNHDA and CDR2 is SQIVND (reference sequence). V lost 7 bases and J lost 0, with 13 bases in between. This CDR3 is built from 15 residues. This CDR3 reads CASTGGESSYNEQFF. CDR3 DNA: TGTGCCAGTACAGGTGGGGAAAGCTCCTACAATGAGCAGTTCTTC.